Following are 13 T cell receptor beta chains from one sample sequenced in a study of T cell responses to AZD1222 COVID-19 vaccine. TCRdb keeps only in-frame clones here, not all; method: immunoSEQ multiplex PCR. The sample contains 100,000 or so clones, 88% of which appear only once. The specimen was peripheral blood, collected on day 0 of AZD1222 vaccination. Receptors originate from an adult in good health.

This rearrangement joins TRBV28 to TRBJ1-4; D is ambiguous. The V and J ends lost 3 bases and 0 bases respectively, with 8 bases between them. CDR3 length: 15 residues. Germline V CDR1 and CDR2: MDHEN, SYDVKM. CDR3 coding DNA: TGTGCCAGCAGTTTCCTTGGTGCAACTAATGAAAAACTGTTTTTT. The encoded protein is CASSFLGATNEKLFF.

V usage is TRBV2 and J usage is TRBJ1-5; the D gene is possibly TRBD1 (5 bases). Germline CDR1 is SNHLY and CDR2 is FYNNEI. This CDR3 is 13 amino acids long. V lost 4 bases, J lost 3 bases, and 7 bases lay in between. DNA for the CDR3: TGTGCCAGCAGTGGACAGTCCAATCAGCCCCAGCATTTT. Its protein is CASSGQSNQPQHF.

The sample holds one count of this clone. V and J are TRBV29-1 and TRBJ2-1, with 16 bases identical to TRBD2. The ends lost 7 bases at V and 9 bases at J; junction bases unmatched: 9. The CDR3 consists of 15 residues. Germline V CDR1 and CDR2: SQVTM, ANQGSEA. This CDR3 is CSATGLAGGYGEQFF. The CDR3, as DNA: TGCAGCGCCACGGGACTAGCGGGAGGGTACGGTGAGCAGTTCTTC.

The rearrangement joins TRBV7-9 to TRBJ1-6; perhaps TRBD1 as D (6 bases). CDR1 is SEHNR, CDR2 FQNEAQ, per germline (reference sequence). The CDR3 contains 14 residues. The V and J ends lost 6 bases and 6 bases respectively, with 12 bases between them. The CDR3, as DNA: TGTGCCAGCAGTCACAGGGAGCGTAATTCACCCCTCCACTTT. It encodes CASSHRERNSPLHF.

This chain uses TRBV13 with TRBJ2-5; D gene uncertain. This CDR3 region has 13 residues. In germline, CDR1 is PRHDT, CDR2 FYEKMQ (reference sequence). The V gene lost 0 bases and the J gene lost 2 bases, with 4 bases spanning the gap. The CDR3 nucleotides read TGTGCCAGCAGCTTAGGACAGCAAGAGACCCAGTACTTC. Encoded protein: CASSLGQQETQYF. The full variable domain, completed using reference TRBV13 and TRBJ2-5, is AAGVIQSPRHLIKEKRETATLKCYPIPRHDTVYWYQQGPGQDPQFLISFYEKMQSDKGSIPDRFSAQQFSDYHSELNMSSLELGDSALYFCASSLGQQETQYFGPGTRLLVL.

The chain uses TRBV9 and TRBJ2-5, with 10 bases fitting TRBD1. The germline V gene encodes CDR1 SGDLS and CDR2 YYNGEE. CDR3 length equals 16 residues. The junction had 8 bases not matched to a gene; V was cut back by 1 base and J by 5 bases. The CDR3 protein is CASSVHGTGDPETQYF. In DNA form, the CDR3 reads TGTGCCAGCAGCGTACACGGGACAGGGGATCCGGAGACCCAGTACTTC.

V and J are TRBV20-1 and TRBJ2-1, with TRBD1 matching 10 bases. V lost 3 bases, J lost 6 bases, and 2 bases stayed unmatched. Per the germline V gene, CDR1 is DFQATT and CDR2 is SNEGSKA (reference sequence). The CDR3 sequence is 13 residues long. The CDR3 loop is CSASGQGGNEQFF. The CDR3 coding sequence is TGCAGTGCTAGTGGACAGGGGGGCAATGAGCAGTTCTTC.

The V gene is TRBV28, the J gene TRBJ1-6, with D perhaps matching TRBD1 (6 bases). The CDR3 has 14 amino acids. V gave up 5 bases and J gave up 5 bases, with 10 bases separating them. Germline V gene data show CDR1 as MDHEN and CDR2 as SYDVKM. The CDR3 nucleotides are TGTGCCAGCAGTCAGGGGAGCGATAATTCACCCCTCCACTTT. It specifies CASSQGSDNSPLHF.

This clone was seen only once. The chain joins TRBV27 to TRBJ2-1; unclear D gene. In germline, CDR1 is MNHEY, CDR2 SMNVEV (reference sequence). The CDR3 is 13 amino acids. V was cut by 7 bases and J by 2 bases, with 9 bases left in between. The DNA of the CDR3 is TGTGCCAGCACTCACGGACCCTACAATGAGCAGTTCTTC. Amino acids: CASTHGPYNEQFF.

The chain uses TRBV5-1 and TRBJ1-2; 7 nucleotides agree with TRBD1. This CDR3 has 16 amino acids. V lost 3 bases to trimming and J lost 4 bases; unmatched junction nucleotides: 12. From germline, CDR1 is SGHRS and CDR2 YFSETQ. The CDR3 DNA is TGCGCCAGCAGCTCCTCCGGGACAGTAAACCTCTATGGCTACACCTTC. Protein: CASSSSGTVNLYGYTF.

This sequence joins TRBV5-8 and TRBJ2-1; 9 bases fit TRBD1. This CDR3 comprises 17 residues. Germline V lookup: CDR1 SGHTS, CDR2 YDEGEE. J was trimmed by 3 bases and V by 4 bases; bases with no gene match: 11. The CDR3 sequence: CASSTGQGGLIYNEQFF. In DNA, the CDR3 is TGTGCCAGCAGCACGGGACAGGGCGGATTAATCTACAATGAGCAGTTCTTC. Filled out from reference TRBV5-8 and TRBJ2-1, the complete variable domain reads EAGVTQSPTHLIKTRGQQATLRCSPISGHTSVYWYQQALGLGLQFLLWYDEGEERNRGNFPPRFSGRQFPNYSSELNVNALELEDSALYLCASSTGQGGLIYNEQFFGPGTRLTVL.

This sequence joins TRBV27 and TRBJ1-1, with 7 bases fitting TRBD1. Germline V lookup: CDR1 MNHEY, CDR2 SMNVEV (reference sequence). V lost 3 bases and J lost 4; bases outside the gene matches: 8. This CDR3 region has 15 residues. CDR3 sequence: CASSLSGGSGTEAFF. DNA for the CDR3: TGTGCCAGCAGTTTGTCAGGGGGGTCGGGCACTGAAGCTTTCTTT.

This clone was detected once. The rearrangement links TRBV11-2 to TRBJ2-6; 12 bases are a match to TRBD1. Germline V CDR1 and CDR2: SGHAT, FQNNGV. The CDR3 runs 18 residues. The junction had 2 bases not matched to a gene; V was cut back by 2 bases and J by 0 bases. Here the CDR3 reads CASSLLGQGASGANVLTF. Here the CDR3 DNA reads TGTGCCAGCAGCTTATTGGGACAGGGGGCCTCTGGGGCCAACGTCCTGACTTTC.